One and the same sample provided the 13 T cell receptor beta chains below, sequenced in a study of blood T cells in healthy people across ages. Alongside a J-beta primer mix, a sample-barcoded 5' primer served in a second PCR lasting about 7 to 12 cycles. Using its own MiXCR run on the 5' RACE reads, TCRdb lists one record per CDR3 protein. The table includes about 620,000 distinct CDR3 sequences, 21% detected once. Material for sequencing was blood. Receptors were obtained from a man aged 70-80 years in good health.

The CDR3 reads CASSLTQGGRTEAFF. The DNA for the CDR3 is TGTGCCAGCAGCTTAACCCAGGGAGGTCGCACTGAAGCTTTCTTT. The chain is built from TRBV7-8 and TRBJ1-1; D is possibly TRBD1 (5 bases). CDR1 is SGHVS and CDR2 is FQNEAQ in the germline V gene. V was trimmed by 2 bases and J by 4 bases, leaving 14 bases between them. This CDR3 is built from 15 residues. The variable domain in full, with the rest retrieved from reference TRBV7-8 and TRBJ1-1, is GAGVSQSPRYKVAKRGQDVALRCDPISGHVSLFWYQQALGQGPEFLTYFQNEAQLDKSGLPSDRFFAERPEGSVSTLKIQRTQQEDSAVYLCASSLTQGGRTEAFFGQGTRLTVV.

V is TRBV15 and J is TRBJ2-1; 9 bases map to TRBD2. Germline V lookup: CDR1 LNHNV, CDR2 YYDKDF (reference sequence). The ends lost 4 bases at V and 0 bases at J; junction bases unmatched: 4. This CDR3 spans 16 amino acids. CDR3: CATSTIAGVSYNEQFF. In DNA form, the CDR3 reads TGTGCCACCAGCACTATAGCGGGGGTCTCCTACAATGAGCAGTTCTTC.

This clonotype was seen only a few times. J is TRBJ1-3 and V is TRBV7-7; TRBD1 might be the D (6 bases). Germline-derived CDR1 and CDR2 are SSHAT and FNYEAQ (reference sequence). This CDR3 region has 14 residues. The CDR3 bases are TGTACTAGCAGTCAACAGGGCGCTGGAAACACCATATATTTT. Translating gives CTSSQQGAGNTIYF.

This clonotype has ten or more counts. The V call is TRBV20-1, the J call TRBJ2-1, with 9 bases aligning to TRBD2. In germline, CDR1 is DFQATT, CDR2 SNEGSKA (reference sequence). The V segment lost 0 bases and the J segment 7 bases; nucleotides outside the gene matches: 10. This CDR3 contains 16 residues. The DNA for the CDR3 is TGCAGTGCTAGAGATCGCGGGACTAGCCTGTCTAATGAGCAGTTCTTC. This gives the protein CSARDRGTSLSNEQFF.

Points on this clonotype: A read error is possible here, since a much larger clone lies one base away. The chain is built from TRBV6-6 and TRBJ2-5; possible D gene TRBD2, 5 bases. The CDR3 spans 15 residues. Germline CDR1 MNHNY, CDR2 SVGAGI (reference sequence). Here the CDR3 DNA reads TGTGCCAGCAGTTACTCTTTTCTGGATGGCGCTGAGCGGTTCTTC. Protein: CASSYSFLDGAERFF.

The gene calls are TRBV28 and TRBJ2-1; TRBD1 is a possible D gene (6 bases). The CDR3 is made up of 12 amino acids. Trimming removed 6 bases at V and 7 bases at J, with 10 bases between. Germline V gene lookup returns CDR1 MDHEN and CDR2 SYDVKM. The CDR3 DNA reads TGTGCCAGCAGATTCCAGGGGAATGAGCAGTTCTTC. Translated: CASRFQGNEQFF.

The genes are TRBV9 and TRBJ2-5; no reliable D call. The last part of the DNA fits TRBJ2-7 better; the J call may be wrong. This CDR3 region has 14 residues. Germline CDR1 reads SGDLS; CDR2 reads YYNGEE. CDR3 in DNA: TGTGCCAGCAGCGTAGCGTCCACCACATACGAGCAGTACTTC. Protein product: CASSVASTTYEQYF.

This clonotype was counted ten times or more. The chain combines TRBV7-2 with TRBJ2-4, with D tentatively TRBD1 (5 bases). This CDR3 is built from 17 residues. V was cut by 0 bases and J by 1 base, with 13 bases left in between. Germline values: CDR1 SGHTA, CDR2 FQGNSA. The CDR3 DNA reads as TGTGCCAGCAGCTTAGCGTACGGCAGGGATGCCAAAAACATTCAGTACTTC. It specifies CASSLAYGRDAKNIQYF.

This clonotype has just a few counts. The V call is TRBV6-1, the J call TRBJ2-1; a possible D gene is TRBD1 (5 bases). From germline, CDR1 is MNHNS and CDR2 SASEGT. Trimming removed 3 bases at V and 9 bases at J, with 12 bases between. The CDR3 runs to 13 residues. In DNA form, the CDR3 reads TGTGCCAGCAGTGAGCCAGGGTTTTCTGAGCAGTTCTTC. This codes for CASSEPGFSEQFF.

This clonotype was detected only a few times. Relative to the germline gene, one junction end is altered; a read error may explain this. The chain recombines TRBV5-1 with TRBJ2-6; tentatively, D is TRBD1 (5 bases). In germline, CDR1 is SGHRS, CDR2 YFSETQ. The CDR3 contains 15 residues. The DNA of the CDR3 is TGCGCCGGCAGCGTGACAGTCTCTGGGGCCAACGTCCTGACTTTC. It codes for CAGSVTVSGANVLTF. Based on the CDR3 plus reference TRBV5-1 and TRBJ2-6, the full variable domain is KAGVTQTPRYLIKTRGQQVTLSCSPISGHRSVSWYQQTPGQGLQFLFEYFSETQRNKGNFPGRFSGRQFSNSRSEMNVSTLELGDSALYLCAGSVTVSGANVLTFGAGSRLTVL.

This clonotype appeared a few times. The chain uses TRBV4-1 and TRBJ1-4, with TRBD1 matching 7 bases. Looked up from germline, CDR1 is MGHRA and CDR2 is YSYEKL. The length of the CDR3 is 16 residues. V lost 1 base to trimming and J lost 5 bases; unmatched junction nucleotides: 7. CDR3 sequence reads: CASSQVGRGRNEKLFF. CDR3 in DNA: TGCGCCAGCAGCCAAGTGGGGAGGGGGCGCAATGAAAAACTGTTTTTT.

This clonotype was seen only a few times. This chain joins TRBV4-3 and TRBJ2-3; D is possibly TRBD2 (6 bases). Trimming removed 1 base at V and 5 bases at J, with 10 bases between. The CDR3 is 14 residues long. Per the germline V gene, CDR1 is LGHNA and CDR2 is YSLEER. The CDR3, as DNA: TGCGCCAGCAGCCAAGTTCCGGGGGAAGATACGCAGTATTTT. Translated: CASSQVPGEDTQYF.

The count of this clonotype is one. Compared with germline, one end of the junction differs, possibly owing to a read error. V is TRBV4-2 and J is TRBJ2-1; D is perhaps TRBD2 (5 bases). The length of the CDR3 is 13 residues. Germline lookup yields CDR1 LGHNA and CDR2 YNFKEQ. The CDR3 DNA follows: TGTGCCAACAGCCAAGATCGGGGCAATGAGCAGTTCTTC. Translation: CANSQDRGNEQFF.